This TCR beta chain comes out of a study of cytomegalovirus exposure and HLA in healthy donors. To note about this clone: Its antigen remains unidentified.

Points from the study as a whole: There were 150 to 200 TCR beta chains listed as cytomegalovirus-associated. In vitro experiments confirmed that three CMV-associated chains were specific for CMV antigens.

Here immunoSEQ multiplex PCR was the method, and the copy in TCRdb shows in-frame clones only, minus some. Found here are roughly 150,000 clones, roughly nine tenths of them singletons; the top ten hold roughly 5.8%. Germline V CDR1 and CDR2: MNHEY, SMNVEV (reference sequence). The CDR3 is 13 amino acids. After removal of 3 bases from V and 7 bases from J, the junction contained 2 bases not matched to a gene. Among the 110 or so subjects of the validation cohort, separate from the roughly 730-subject first cohort, were the donors. The chain has TRBV27 and TRBJ1-2; 10 bases match TRBD1. This receptor was taken from a woman in her 30s in good health and CMV-seronegative. The sample consisted of PBMCs. The CDR3 DNA sequence: TGTGCCAGCAGTTTCCGGGACAGGGGTGGCTACACCTTC. Translated, it gives CASSFRDRGGYTF.